This is a list of T cell receptor beta chains from one sample in a study of cytomegalovirus exposure and HLA in healthy donors. Sequencing used immunoSEQ multiplex PCR; TCRdb keeps in-frame clones, though not all of them. The data contain about 130,000 clones, roughly 95% of them singletons. Sequencing was performed on PBMCs. The receptors shown here come from a man between 18 and 29 years old in good health and CMV-seronegative. The CDR3 runs from the conserved cysteine through the conserved F or W. D genes are given only for firm matches. The size of a clone is reported for some rows only, either as once, few or many, or as a class for expanded clones.

D gene,V gene,J gene,clone size,CDR3 protein,CDR3 DNA
TRBD2,TRBV28,TRBJ2-7,.,CASRSRTSGVYEQYF,TGTGCCAGCAGATCGCGGACTAGCGGGGTCTACGAGCAGTACTTC
.,TRBV14,TRBJ2-2,.,CASSQVAGIVAGELFF,TGTGCCAGCAGCCAAGTAGCAGGGATCGTAGCCGGGGAGCTGTTTTTT
TRBD2,TRBV6-5,TRBJ2-1,once,CASSSPAGGQFF,TGTGCCAGCAGTTCCCCCGCGGGAGGGCAGTTCTTC
.,TRBV7-2,TRBJ1-1,.,CASSVAFDSPEAFF,TGTGCCAGCAGCGTAGCATTCGACAGCCCTGAAGCTTTCTTT
TRBD2,TRBV2,TRBJ2-1,.,CASSEGLAGRDEQFF,TGTGCCAGCAGTGAAGGACTAGCGGGAAGGGATGAGCAGTTCTTC
TRBD2,TRBV28,TRBJ2-3,.,CASNKAGGGTDTQYF,TGTGCCAGCAATAAAGCGGGAGGTGGCACAGATACGCAGTATTTT
TRBD1,TRBV2,TRBJ1-5,.,CASSPLAGGGNQPQHF,TGTGCCAGCAGCCCCCTCGCAGGGGGCGGCAATCAGCCCCAGCATTTT
TRBD1,TRBV27,TRBJ2-7,.,CASTAGTGYYEQYF,TGTGCCAGCACGGCCGGGACAGGCTACTACGAGCAGTACTTC
TRBD1,TRBV7-9,TRBJ1-2,.,CASSLIGTGNFYGYTF,TGTGCCAGCAGCTTAATTGGGACAGGGAATTTCTATGGCTACACCTTC
.,TRBV28,TRBJ1-2,.,CASSSVDSNYGYTF,TGTGCCAGCAGTTCAGTGGACAGTAACTATGGCTACACCTTC
.,TRBV11-2,TRBJ2-5,.,CASSLAPLLQETQYF,TGTGCCAGCAGCTTAGCCCCCCTTCTTCAAGAGACCCAGTACTTC
TRBD2,TRBV29-1,TRBJ2-1,.,CSVRTGTRFEQFF,TGCAGCGTACGAACCGGGACTAGGTTTGAGCAGTTCTTC
.,TRBV11-2,TRBJ1-4,.,CASSLAGTNEKLFF,TGTGCCAGCAGCCTAGCGGGGACTAATGAAAAACTGTTTTTT
TRBD1,TRBV12-5,TRBJ1-1,.,CASGLVLGQLKTEAFF,TGTGCTAGTGGTTTGGTCCTGGGACAGCTGAAGACTGAAGCTTTCTTT
TRBD1,TRBV7-2,TRBJ1-2,.,CASSLGGTGRVNYGYTF,TGTGCCAGCAGCTTAGGGGGGACAGGGAGGGTCAACTATGGCTACACCTTC
.,TRBV11-3,TRBJ1-1,.,CASSLAPGAEAFF,TGTGCCAGCAGCTTGGCGCCCGGAGCTGAAGCTTTCTTT
.,TRBV18,TRBJ1-1,once,CASSPPNRDTEAFF,TGTGCCAGCTCACCACCGAACAGGGACACTGAAGCTTTCTTT
.,TRBV21-1,TRBJ1-3,.,CASSHRQGSFEGNTIYF,TGTGCCAGCAGCCACCGACAGGGTTCCTTTGAGGGAAACACCATATATTTT
.,TRBV27,TRBJ2-4,.,CASSGQAGGNIQYF,TGTGCCAGCAGCGGACAGGCGGGGGGAAACATTCAGTACTTC
TRBD1,TRBV11-3,TRBJ2-5,.,CASSRDRTETQYF,TGTGCCAGCAGCCGGGACAGGACGGAGACCCAGTACTTC
TRBD1,TRBV11-2,TRBJ2-2,.,CASSLDPTDRYTGELFF,TGTGCCAGCAGCTTAGATCCGACGGACAGGTACACCGGGGAGCTGTTTTTT
.,TRBV30,TRBJ1-1,.,CAWNRGTEAFF,TGTGCCTGGAATCGGGGCACTGAAGCTTTCTTT
.,TRBV10-3,TRBJ1-2,.,CAISESGGYGYTF,TGTGCCATCAGTGAGTCGGGGGGCTATGGCTACACCTTC
TRBD1,TRBV27,TRBJ2-7,once,CASSYATGGEYEQYF,TGTGCCAGCAGTTATGCCACAGGGGGCGAGTACGAGCAGTACTTC
TRBD2,TRBV4-3,TRBJ2-7,.,CASSQDLGTSGFEQYF,TGCGCCAGCAGCCAAGATCTCGGGACTAGTGGGTTCGAGCAGTACTTC
.,TRBV6-6,TRBJ1-5,few,CASSYSTSPQAQHF,TGTGCCAGCAGTTACTCGACCTCCCCCCAGGCCCAGCATTTT
TRBD1,TRBV9,TRBJ1-2,.,CASSSRQGPDGYTF,TGTGCCAGCAGCTCGAGACAGGGACCGGATGGCTACACCTTC
TRBD2,TRBV28,TRBJ2-7,.,CASSPPPGTIEQYF,TGTGCCAGCAGTCCCCCCCCCGGGACTATCGAGCAGTACTTC
.,TRBV4-3,TRBJ2-1,.,CASSQREGLFGVNEQFF,TGCGCCAGCAGCCAACGAGAGGGACTTTTCGGCGTCAATGAGCAGTTCTTC
.,TRBV6-5,TRBJ2-7,.,CASSPIPLYYEQYF,TGTGCCAGCAGTCCAATACCCCTCTACTACGAGCAGTACTTC
TRBD1,TRBV6-5,TRBJ2-3,.,CASSYSNRGRTDTQYF,TGTGCCAGCAGTTACTCCAACAGGGGGCGTACAGATACGCAGTATTTT
TRBD1,TRBV6-5,TRBJ2-5,.,CASSYRTGGQETQYF,TGTGCCAGCAGTTACCGGACAGGGGGGCAAGAGACCCAGTACTTC
.,TRBV7-9,TRBJ1-2,.,CASSLGGLDYGYTF,TGTGCCAGCAGCTTGGGCGGGTTAGACTATGGCTACACCTTC
TRBD1,TRBV7-8,TRBJ2-7,.,CASSLEGGQGGSYEQYF,TGTGCCAGCAGCTTAGAAGGGGGACAGGGAGGATCCTACGAGCAGTACTTC
.,TRBV19,TRBJ2-7,.,CASSMTGYEQYF,TGTGCCAGTAGTATGACAGGCTACGAGCAGTACTTC
TRBD1,TRBV5-1,TRBJ1-2,.,CASSLDLTGDSRTF,TGCGCCAGCAGCTTGGATTTAACCGGGGACAGCCGGACCTTC
.,TRBV28,TRBJ1-2,.,CASISGGGRDGYTF,TGTGCCAGCATCTCGGGGGGGGGCCGTGATGGCTACACCTTC
.,TRBV15,TRBJ2-1,.,CATSPIESRSYNEQFF,TGTGCCACCAGCCCAATAGAAAGTAGATCCTACAATGAGCAGTTCTTC
.,TRBV28,TRBJ1-1,.,CASSLPQGNTEAFF,TGTGCCAGCAGTTTACCCCAGGGGAACACTGAAGCTTTCTTT
.,TRBV29-1,TRBJ2-7,.,CSATVSSYEQYF,TGCAGCGCCACGGTTAGCTCCTACGAGCAGTACTTC